This TCR beta chain was observed in a study of blood T cell repertoires in COVID-19. Trimming at V came to 4 bases and at J to 5 bases, leaving 7 bases not matched to a gene. Germline assignment: CDR1 SQVTM and CDR2 ANQGSEA. The CDR3 has 14 residues. This clone was counted a few times. Measured with immunoSEQ multiplex PCR; TCRdb has only the in-frame clones, and not every one. Of 85,000 to 120,000 clones in the sample, around 75% were seen once. The sequenced sample consisted of peripheral blood. This TCR derives from a human donor with acute or convalescent COVID-19. The donor label of this sample is uncertain. The V call is TRBV29-1, the J call TRBJ1-1; 10 bases match TRBD1. CDR3 bases: TGCAGCGTTGTTGGGACAGGGGTAGGGACTGAAGCTTTCTTT. Translating gives CSVVGTGVGTEAFF.